A single sample gave rise to the 21 T cell receptor beta chains below, sequenced in a study of cytomegalovirus exposure and HLA in healthy donors. Primers included in the PCR were 60 Vbeta and 13 Jbeta primers. Data came from immunoSEQ multiplex PCR; TCRdb stores just in-frame clones and leaves some out. Seen here are 130,000 or so clones, around three fifths observed once, and the top ten hold 2.4%. Input material: PBMCs. These receptors all come from a woman aged 40 to 49 in good health and CMV-seronegative.

This clone has just one count. This chain joins TRBV28 and TRBJ1-2, with D possibly matching TRBD1 (6 bases). CDR1 is MDHEN and CDR2 is SYDVKM in the germline V gene. The CDR3 extends over 15 amino acids. Trimming pared 3 bases from V and 3 bases from J, leaving 14 bases between. The CDR3 region has the DNA TGTGCCAGCAGTTTTAGGACAGTGTCCTACTATGGCTACACCTTC. This encodes CASSFRTVSYYGYTF.

The genes are TRBV28 and TRBJ1-1; perhaps TRBD1 as D (6 bases). V gave up 7 bases and J gave up 1 base, with 10 bases separating them. From germline, CDR1 is MDHEN and CDR2 SYDVKM. The CDR3 covers 13 residues. CDR3 DNA sequence: TGTGCCAGCATCAGGGGCCCGAACACTGAAGCTTTCTTT. Amino acids: CASIRGPNTEAFF.

The sample holds a few counts of this clone. This chain links TRBV2 with TRBJ1-6, with 8 bases lining up with TRBD1. V was pared by 3 bases and J by 4 bases, with 2 bases of the junction left unmatched. Germline loops: CDR1 SNHLY, CDR2 FYNNEI. The CDR3 length is 15 residues. The CDR3 DNA reads TGTGCCAGCAGTGACGACAGGGGATATAATTCACCCCTCCACTTT. It specifies CASSDDRGYNSPLHF.

The V call is TRBV2, the J call TRBJ1-1, with 8 bases that match TRBD1. The CDR3 extends over 13 amino acids. CDR1 SNHLY and CDR2 FYNNEI come from the germline V gene. V lost 6 bases, J lost 3 bases, and 3 bases stayed unmatched. CDR3 in DNA: TGTGCCAGCAGCAGGGGGCACGACACTGAAGCTTTCTTT. This sequence encodes CASSRGHDTEAFF.

The rearrangement links TRBV4-1 to TRBJ1-2; D remains ambiguous. Trimming took off 0 bases at V and 4 bases at J, with 6 bases between the two ends. This CDR3 region has 13 residues. The V gene's germline CDR1 is MGHRA and CDR2 YSYEKL. The CDR3 bases are TGCGCCAGCAGCCAAGAGATCGGCTATGGCTACACCTTC. It yields the protein CASSQEIGYGYTF.

This chain connects TRBV20-1 to TRBJ1-2; D not certain. V dropped 7 bases and J dropped 8 bases, with 14 bases sitting between them. The CDR3 covers 11 residues. Germline V CDR1 and CDR2: DFQATT, SNEGSKA (reference sequence). Written as DNA, the CDR3 is TGCAGTGTGAATCACCCGGGGGGCTACACCTTC. It codes for CSVNHPGGYTF.

This clone showed up just a few times. V is TRBV19 and J is TRBJ1-1; D gene ambiguous. Trimming removed 2 bases at V and 6 bases at J, with 10 bases between. The V gene's germline CDR1 is LNHDA and CDR2 SQIVND (reference sequence). CDR3 length: 13 residues. In nucleotides, the CDR3 is TGTGCCAGTAGTATACTCCCATCGGCTGAAGCTTTCTTT. This sequence encodes CASSILPSAEAFF.

The J gene is TRBJ2-1, the V gene TRBV5-1; TRBD1 might be the D (5 bases). The V and J ends lost 4 bases and 2 bases respectively, with 13 bases between them. CDR1 and CDR2 from the germline V gene are SGHRS and YFSETQ. The CDR3 sequence is 15 residues long. This CDR3 is CASSPTAGPYNEQFF. In nucleotides, the CDR3 is TGCGCCAGCAGCCCGACAGCCGGCCCCTACAATGAGCAGTTCTTC. The full variable domain, with the rest looked up from reference TRBV5-1 and TRBJ2-1, is KAGVTQTPRYLIKTRGQQVTLSCSPISGHRSVSWYQQTPGQGLQFLFEYFSETQRNKGNFPGRFSGRQFSNSRSEMNVSTLELGDSALYLCASSPTAGPYNEQFFGPGTRLTVL.

This sequence joins TRBV30 and TRBJ2-1; D is undetermined. The V gene's germline CDR1 is GTSNPN and CDR2 SVGIG (reference sequence). V was trimmed by 0 bases and J by 5 bases, leaving 5 bases between them. The CDR3 extends over 12 amino acids. This chain's CDR3 is CAWSVQDNEQFF. The CDR3 bases are TGTGCCTGGAGTGTACAAGACAATGAGCAGTTCTTC.

V usage is TRBV13 and J usage is TRBJ2-7; TRBD1 aligns across 9 bases. CDR1 is PRHDT and CDR2 is FYEKMQ in the germline V gene (reference sequence). The ends lost 0 bases at V and 0 bases at J; junction bases unmatched: 3. The CDR3 has 16 amino acids. Written as DNA, the CDR3 is TGTGCCAGCAGCTTAGGGCCGGGACAGGGCTCCTACGAGCAGTACTTC. Residues: CASSLGPGQGSYEQYF.

This clone was counted only a few times. The V call is TRBV7-2, the J call TRBJ2-5; D may be TRBD2 (6 bases). There are 15 residues in the CDR3. CDR1 SGHTA and CDR2 FQGNSA come from the germline V gene. Trimming removed 5 bases from V and 4 bases from J, with 17 bases in between. CDR3 loop: CASSPQAGFRETQYF. In DNA form, the CDR3 reads TGTGCCAGCAGCCCCCAAGCGGGTTTTAGAGAGACCCAGTACTTC.

This rearrangement joins TRBV5-4 to TRBJ2-3; tentative D call: TRBD1 (5 bases). Looked up from germline, CDR1 is SGHNT and CDR2 is YYREEE (reference sequence). This CDR3 is 15 amino acids long. Trimming took off 0 bases at V and 6 bases at J, with 14 bases between the two ends. CDR3 DNA: TGTGCCAGCAGCTTGGGGGGCCAGGGCTGGGATACGCAGTATTTT. Protein product: CASSLGGQGWDTQYF.

This clone was counted a few times. This rearrangement joins TRBV9 to TRBJ1-1; 7 bases align to TRBD1. The V gene's germline CDR1 is SGDLS and CDR2 YYNGEE. Unmatched junction bases numbered 7, after V lost 2 bases and J lost 0 bases. There are 16 residues in the CDR3. CDR3 amino acids: CASSVKPTGMNTEAFF. CDR3 nucleotide sequence: TGTGCCAGCAGCGTGAAACCGACAGGGATGAACACTGAAGCTTTCTTT.

The rearrangement links TRBV2 to TRBJ2-3, with 8 bases identical to TRBD1. This CDR3 is 15 amino acids long. V was pared by 4 bases and J by 2 bases, with 5 bases of the junction left unmatched. Looked up from germline, CDR1 is SNHLY and CDR2 is FYNNEI. The CDR3 is CASSVDREFTDTQYF. The CDR3 region has the DNA TGTGCCAGCAGTGTGGACAGGGAGTTCACAGATACGCAGTATTTT. The full variable domain, with the rest looked up from reference TRBV2 and TRBJ2-3, is EPEVTQTPSHQVTQMGQEVILRCVPISNHLYFYWYRQILGQKVEFLVSFYNNEISEKSEIFDDQFSVERPDGSNFTLKIRSTKLEDSAMYFCASSVDREFTDTQYFGPGTRLTVL.

This clone has a count of ten or more. The chain carries TRBV7-7 and TRBJ1-5; D gene unclear. Trimming removed 1 base from V and 4 bases from J, with 5 bases in between. CDR1 and CDR2 (germline): SSHAT, FNYEAQ (reference sequence). CDR3 length equals 13 residues. This chain's CDR3 is CASSLGENQPQHF. The CDR3 DNA is TGTGCCAGCAGCTTAGGAGAAAATCAGCCCCAGCATTTT.

The DNA of the CDR3 is TGTGCCAGCAGTTCCCCGGGACAGGTTACCATTGCTGCGCCCCTCCACTTT. Encoded protein: CASSSPGQVTIAAPLHF. V gene TRBV27 combines with J gene TRBJ1-6, with 8 positions matching TRBD1. The CDR3 has 17 amino acids. V was pared by 4 bases and J by 13 bases, with 18 bases of the junction left unmatched. The germline gives CDR1 MNHEY, CDR2 SMNVEV (reference sequence).

J is TRBJ1-2 and V is TRBV11-1, with D unresolved. Trimming removed 3 bases at V and 7 bases at J, with 12 bases between. The CDR3 sequence is 13 residues long. Germline V gene sequence: CDR1 SGHAT, CDR2 FQDESV (reference sequence). The CDR3 DNA is TGTGCCAGCAGCTTCGATAGAGAAGTTGGCTACACCTTC. As protein: CASSFDREVGYTF.

This chain joins TRBV6-6 and TRBJ2-3; 10 nucleotides agree with TRBD2. Germline V gene lookup returns CDR1 MNHNY and CDR2 SVGAGI (reference sequence). The CDR3 has 16 residues. Trimming cost V 0 bases and J 5 bases; bases outside gene matches: 5. The CDR3 here is CASSYSSGGVGDTQYF. CDR3 DNA sequence: TGTGCCAGCAGTTACTCGAGCGGGGGGGTTGGAGATACGCAGTATTTT.

This rearrangement joins TRBV2 to TRBJ1-2; no clear D gene. V was pared by 3 bases and J by 3 bases, with 8 bases between. Germline V CDR1 and CDR2: SNHLY, FYNNEI. The CDR3 spans 13 residues. The CDR3 protein is CASSDASYYGYTF. CDR3 nucleotides: TGTGCCAGCAGTGACGCTAGTTACTATGGCTACACCTTC.

There are a few counts of this clone. V is TRBV6-1 and J is TRBJ2-3, with D possibly matching TRBD2 (6 bases). Trimming stripped 0 bases from V and 2 bases from J, with 12 bases between. The CDR3 extends over 16 amino acids. The germline CDR1 and CDR2 sequences are MNHNS and SASEGT. This chain's CDR3 is CASSEAISGNTDTQYF. The CDR3 DNA is TGTGCCAGCAGTGAAGCGATTAGCGGCAACACAGATACGCAGTATTTT.

The chain employs TRBV7-9 and TRBJ2-7; D gene ambiguous. Between the trimmed V and J ends, which lost 5 bases and 0 bases, there was a span of 14 bases. The CDR3 has 15 residues. Germline CDR1 and CDR2: SEHNR and FQNEAQ (reference sequence). Written as DNA, the CDR3 is TGTGCCAGCAGCCGCCAGGTCCGCAGCTCCTACGAGCAGTACTTC. This gives the protein CASSRQVRSSYEQYF.